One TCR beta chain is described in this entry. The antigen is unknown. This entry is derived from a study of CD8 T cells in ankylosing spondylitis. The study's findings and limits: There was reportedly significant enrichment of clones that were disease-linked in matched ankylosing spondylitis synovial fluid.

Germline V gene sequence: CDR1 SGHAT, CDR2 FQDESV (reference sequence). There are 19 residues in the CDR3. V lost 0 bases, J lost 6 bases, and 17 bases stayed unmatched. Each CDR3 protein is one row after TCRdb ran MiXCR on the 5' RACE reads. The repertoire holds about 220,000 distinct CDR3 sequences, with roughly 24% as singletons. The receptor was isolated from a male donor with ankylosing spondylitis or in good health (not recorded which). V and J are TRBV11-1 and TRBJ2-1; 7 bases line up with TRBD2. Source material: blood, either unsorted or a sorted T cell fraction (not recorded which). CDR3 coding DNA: TGTGCCAGCAGCTTAGCGTATCCGAAGAGCGGGGAGAAAAGCAATGAGCAGTTCTTC. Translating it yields CASSLAYPKSGEKSNEQFF.